This TCR beta chain appears in the sequencing data of a study of cytomegalovirus exposure and HLA in healthy donors. Points from the study as a whole: According to an earlier analysis, most TCR beta V segments yielded productive rearrangements about 87% or about 30% of the time.

Per germline, CDR1 MNHEY and CDR2 SMNVEV (reference sequence). This CDR3 is 13 amino acids long. Between the trimmed V and J ends, which lost 5 bases and 7 bases, there was a span of 14 bases. To note about this clone: The antigen remains undetermined.

Primers: 60 Vbeta forward and 13 Jbeta reverse. Measured with immunoSEQ multiplex PCR; TCRdb has only the in-frame clones, and not every one. The sample records some 150,000 clones, around 80% being singletons. Sequencing was done on a sample of PBMCs. The gene calls are TRBV27 and TRBJ2-5; TRBD2 might be the D (6 bases). The sequence derives from a man in his forties in good health and CMV-seropositive. CDR3: CASSERLGGTQYF. CDR3 DNA: TGTGCCAGCAGTGAACGACTGGGGGGGACCCAGTACTTC.